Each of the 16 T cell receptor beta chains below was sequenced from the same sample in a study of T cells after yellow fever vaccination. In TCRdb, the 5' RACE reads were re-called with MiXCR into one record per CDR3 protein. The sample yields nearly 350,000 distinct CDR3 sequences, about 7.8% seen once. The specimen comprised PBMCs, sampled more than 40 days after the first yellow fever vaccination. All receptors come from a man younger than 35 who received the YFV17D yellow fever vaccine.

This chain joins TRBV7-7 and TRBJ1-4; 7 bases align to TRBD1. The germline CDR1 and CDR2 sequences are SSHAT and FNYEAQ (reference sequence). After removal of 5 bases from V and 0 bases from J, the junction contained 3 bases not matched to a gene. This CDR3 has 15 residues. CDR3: CASSVTGATNEKLFF. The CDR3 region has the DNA TGTGCCAGCAGCGTAACAGGGGCAACTAATGAAAAACTGTTTTTT.

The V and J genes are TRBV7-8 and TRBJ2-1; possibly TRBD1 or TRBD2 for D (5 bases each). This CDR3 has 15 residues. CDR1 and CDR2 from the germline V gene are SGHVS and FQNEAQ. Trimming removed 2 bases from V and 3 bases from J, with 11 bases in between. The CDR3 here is CASSLSVGVYNEQFF. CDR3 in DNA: TGTGCCAGCAGCTTATCTGTGGGGGTCTACAATGAGCAGTTCTTC.

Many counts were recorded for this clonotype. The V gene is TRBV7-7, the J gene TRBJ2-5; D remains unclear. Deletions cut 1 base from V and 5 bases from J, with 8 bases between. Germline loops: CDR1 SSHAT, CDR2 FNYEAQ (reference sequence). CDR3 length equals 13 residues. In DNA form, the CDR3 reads TGTGCCAGCAGCTTAGATCTGGGGGAGACCCAGTACTTC. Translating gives CASSLDLGETQYF.

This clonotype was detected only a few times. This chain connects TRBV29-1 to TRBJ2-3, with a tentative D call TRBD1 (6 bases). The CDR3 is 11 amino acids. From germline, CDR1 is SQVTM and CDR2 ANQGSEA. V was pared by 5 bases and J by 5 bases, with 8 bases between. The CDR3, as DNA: TGCAGCGTTCGAGGGGGAGATACGCAGTATTTT. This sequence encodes CSVRGGDTQYF.

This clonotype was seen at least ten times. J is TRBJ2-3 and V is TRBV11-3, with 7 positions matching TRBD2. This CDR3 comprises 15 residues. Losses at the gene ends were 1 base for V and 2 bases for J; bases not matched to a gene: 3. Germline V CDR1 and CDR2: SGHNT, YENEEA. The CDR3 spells CASSLVAGATDTQYF. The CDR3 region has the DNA TGTGCCAGCAGCTTAGTGGCGGGAGCCACAGATACGCAGTATTTT.

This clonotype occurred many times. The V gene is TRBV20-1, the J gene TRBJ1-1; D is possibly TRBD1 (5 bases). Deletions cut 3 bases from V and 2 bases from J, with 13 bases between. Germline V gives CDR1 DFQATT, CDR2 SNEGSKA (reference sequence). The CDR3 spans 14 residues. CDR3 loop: CSARPGGANTEAFF. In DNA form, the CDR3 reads TGCAGTGCTAGGCCCGGAGGGGCAAACACTGAAGCTTTCTTT.

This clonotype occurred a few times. The CDR3 loop is CASSTGTGALYGYTF. CDR3 bases: TGTGCCAGTAGTACCGGGACAGGGGCTCTATATGGCTACACCTTC. The chain recombines TRBV19 with TRBJ1-2; 10 bases are shared with TRBD1. Germline V gene sequence: CDR1 LNHDA, CDR2 SQIVND (reference sequence). V lost 4 bases, J lost 5 bases, and 7 bases stayed unmatched. CDR3 length: 15 residues.

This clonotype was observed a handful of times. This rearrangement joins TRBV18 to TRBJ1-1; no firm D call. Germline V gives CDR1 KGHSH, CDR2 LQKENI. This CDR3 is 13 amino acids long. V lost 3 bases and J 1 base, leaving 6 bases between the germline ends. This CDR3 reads CASSPEKNTEAFF. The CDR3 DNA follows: TGTGCCAGCTCACCGGAAAAGAACACTGAAGCTTTCTTT. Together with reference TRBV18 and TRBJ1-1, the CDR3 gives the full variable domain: NAGVMQNPRHLVRRRGQEARLRCSPMKGHSHVYWYRQLPEEGLKFMVYLQKENIIDESGMPKERFSAEFPKEGPSILRIQQVVRGDSAAYFCASSPEKNTEAFFGQGTRLTVV.

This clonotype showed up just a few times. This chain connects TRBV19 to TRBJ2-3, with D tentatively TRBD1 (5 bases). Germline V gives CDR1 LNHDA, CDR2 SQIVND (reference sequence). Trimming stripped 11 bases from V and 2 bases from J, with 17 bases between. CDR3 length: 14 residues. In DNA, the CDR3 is TGTGCCTCATCCAGCAGGGCGGCCACAGATACGCAGTATTTT. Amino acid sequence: CASSSRAATDTQYF.

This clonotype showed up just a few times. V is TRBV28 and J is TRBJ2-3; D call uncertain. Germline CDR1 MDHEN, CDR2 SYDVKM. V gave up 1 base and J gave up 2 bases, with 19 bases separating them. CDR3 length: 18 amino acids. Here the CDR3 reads CASSLSVGIMGNTDTQYF. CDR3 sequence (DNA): TGTGCCAGCAGTTTATCTGTTGGGATTATGGGGAACACAGATACGCAGTATTTT.

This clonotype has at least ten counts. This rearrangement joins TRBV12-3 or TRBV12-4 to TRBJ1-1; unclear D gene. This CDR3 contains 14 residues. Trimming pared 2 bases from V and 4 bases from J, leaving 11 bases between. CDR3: CASSLKGGGTEAFF. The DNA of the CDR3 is TGTGCCAGCAGTTTAAAGGGTGGAGGCACTGAAGCTTTCTTT.

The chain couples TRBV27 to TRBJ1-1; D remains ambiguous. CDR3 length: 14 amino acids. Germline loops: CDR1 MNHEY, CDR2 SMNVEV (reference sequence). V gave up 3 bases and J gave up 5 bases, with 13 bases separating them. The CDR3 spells CASSFGVGRTEAFF. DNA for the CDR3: TGTGCCAGCAGTTTCGGTGTGGGCAGGACTGAAGCTTTCTTT.

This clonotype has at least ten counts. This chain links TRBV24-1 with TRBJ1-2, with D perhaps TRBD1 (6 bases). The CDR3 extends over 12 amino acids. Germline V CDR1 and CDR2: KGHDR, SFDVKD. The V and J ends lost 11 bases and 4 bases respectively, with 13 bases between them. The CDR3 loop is CAIGGGPYGYTF. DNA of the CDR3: TGTGCCATCGGGGGGGGCCCCTATGGCTACACCTTC.

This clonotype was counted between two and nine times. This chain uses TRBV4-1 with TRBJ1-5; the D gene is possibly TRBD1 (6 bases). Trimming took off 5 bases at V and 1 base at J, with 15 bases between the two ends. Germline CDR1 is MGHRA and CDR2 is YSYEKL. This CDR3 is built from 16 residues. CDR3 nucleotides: TGCGCCAGCAGCTCCCGGGACAAGGTAAGCAATCAGCCCCAGCATTTT. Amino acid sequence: CASSSRDKVSNQPQHF.

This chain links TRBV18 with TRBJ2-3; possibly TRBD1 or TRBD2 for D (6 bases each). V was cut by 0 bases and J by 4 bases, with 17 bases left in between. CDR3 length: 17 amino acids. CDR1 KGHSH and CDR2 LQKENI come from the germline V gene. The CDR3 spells CASSPPGPGAGADTQYF. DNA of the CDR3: TGTGCCAGCTCACCACCGGGGCCGGGGGCCGGGGCAGATACGCAGTATTTT. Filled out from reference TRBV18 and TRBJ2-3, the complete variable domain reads NAGVMQNPRHLVRRRGQEARLRCSPMKGHSHVYWYRQLPEEGLKFMVYLQKENIIDESGMPKERFSAEFPKEGPSILRIQQVVRGDSAAYFCASSPPGPGAGADTQYFGPGTRLTVL.

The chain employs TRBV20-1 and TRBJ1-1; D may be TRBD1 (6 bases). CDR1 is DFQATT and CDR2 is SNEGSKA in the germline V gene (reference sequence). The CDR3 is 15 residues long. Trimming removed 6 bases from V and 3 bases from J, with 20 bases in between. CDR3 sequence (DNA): TGCAGTGCCACTCGGGGGGGGCGCTTGGACACTGAAGCTTTCTTT. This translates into CSATRGGRLDTEAFF.